The 30 T cell receptor beta chains presented below share a single source sample, sequenced in a study of blood T cell repertoires in COVID-19. Clones were sequenced by immunoSEQ multiplex PCR, and TCRdb holds only the in-frame ones, with some missing. The table lists 70,000 or so clones, about nine tenths of them singletons. The specimen sequenced was peripheral blood. The receptors shown here come from a woman aged 18 to 35 with acute or convalescent COVID-19.

This clone appeared once. The rearrangement links TRBV19 to TRBJ2-2, with D possibly being TRBD2 (5 bases). From germline, CDR1 is LNHDA and CDR2 SQIVND (reference sequence). Trimming stripped 7 bases from V and 6 bases from J, with 12 bases between. The CDR3 consists of 13 residues. In DNA, the CDR3 is TGTGCCAGTATGGGAGTCGGTGCCGGGGAGCTGTTTTTT. It translates to CASMGVGAGELFF.

The chain is built from TRBV11-2 and TRBJ2-7; 8 positions agree with TRBD1. The CDR3 length is 16 residues. Germline values: CDR1 SGHAT, CDR2 FQNNGV. V trimming: 1 base; J trimming: 3 bases; junction bases outside the gene matches: 8. CDR3 bases: TGTGCCAGCAGCTTAGTTCAGGGCAGGGGGCTCTACGAGCAGTACTTC. Its protein product is CASSLVQGRGLYEQYF.

This chain joins TRBV13 and TRBJ1-6; D remains unclear. CDR1 is PRHDT, CDR2 FYEKMQ, per germline (reference sequence). Trimming removed 3 bases from V and 6 bases from J, with 15 bases in between. The CDR3 loop spans 16 amino acids. The CDR3 here is CASSLKADGTNSPLHF. The CDR3 region has the DNA TGTGCCAGCAGCTTGAAAGCGGACGGTACTAATTCACCCCTCCACTTT.

The V call is TRBV28, the J call TRBJ2-7; 10 bases align to TRBD1. The CDR3 contains 15 residues. Germline loops: CDR1 MDHEN, CDR2 SYDVKM. J gave up 5 bases and V 4 bases, and 8 bases lay outside the gene matches. CDR3 in amino acids: CASSSPGTGEDEQYF. The CDR3 nucleotides read TGTGCCAGCAGTTCCCCCGGGACAGGGGAGGACGAGCAGTACTTC. Full variable domain (rest looked up from reference TRBV28 and TRBJ2-7): DVKVTQSSRYLVKRTGEKVFLECVQDMDHENMFWYRQDPGLGLRLIYFSYDVKMKEKGDIPEGYSVSREKKERFSLILESASTNQTSMYLCASSSPGTGEDEQYFGPGTRLTVT.

The rearrangement links TRBV19 to TRBJ2-1; D is possibly TRBD2 (6 bases). CDR1 and CDR2 from the germline V gene are LNHDA and SQIVND (reference sequence). The CDR3 runs 19 residues. Trimming cost V 3 bases and J 0 bases, with 21 bases left between them. CDR3 DNA: TGTGCCAGTAGTATTAGGTTGTCCAGCGGGCCAAGCTCCTACAATGAGCAGTTCTTC. Its translation: CASSIRLSSGPSSYNEQFF.

J is TRBJ2-7 and V is TRBV29-1; the match to TRBD2 covers 8 bases. The trim removed 4 bases at V and 5 bases at J, leaving 4 bases unmatched. Germline lookup yields CDR1 SQVTM and CDR2 ANQGSEA. The CDR3 has 12 amino acids. DNA for the CDR3: TGCAGCGTTGGAAGCGGGGGCCACGAGCAGTACTTC. Its translation: CSVGSGGHEQYF.

This chain connects TRBV5-4 to TRBJ2-2, with 11 bases fitting TRBD2. The CDR3 spans 16 residues. Germline V lookup: CDR1 SGHNT, CDR2 YYREEE (reference sequence). J gave up 1 base and V 1 base, and 0 bases lay outside the gene matches. CDR3 residues: CASSLTSGGNTGELFF. In DNA, the CDR3 is TGTGCCAGCAGCTTGACTAGCGGGGGGAACACCGGGGAGCTGTTTTTT.

The V gene is TRBV5-8, the J gene TRBJ1-5, with D perhaps matching TRBD1 (5 bases). Deletions cut 4 bases from V and 4 bases from J, with 12 bases between. The CDR3 has 14 residues. From germline, CDR1 is SGHTS and CDR2 YDEGEE. CDR3 loop: CASSPRGGNQPQHF. In nucleotides, the CDR3 is TGTGCCAGCAGCCCTAGGGGCGGAAATCAGCCCCAGCATTTT.

V usage is TRBV27 and J usage is TRBJ2-3, with 9 bases matching TRBD2. This CDR3 is built from 15 residues. The J segment lost 4 bases and the V segment lost 4 bases, leaving 6 bases of the junction unmatched. Per germline, CDR1 MNHEY and CDR2 SMNVEV (reference sequence). CDR3 DNA sequence: TGTGCCAGCAGTTGGGCAGCGGGAGGTCCAGATACGCAGTATTTT. Encoded protein: CASSWAAGGPDTQYF.

The CDR3 bases are TGCAGCGTTCGACAGGCTGGCAATGAGCAGTTCTTC. This sequence encodes CSVRQAGNEQFF. The rearrangement links TRBV29-1 to TRBJ2-1, with D maybe TRBD1 (6 bases). Per the germline V gene, CDR1 is SQVTM and CDR2 is ANQGSEA. The CDR3 length is 12 residues. Trimming pared 5 bases from V and 6 bases from J, leaving 11 bases between.

V usage is TRBV27 and J usage is TRBJ2-1; 11 bases match TRBD2. Germline CDR1 is MNHEY and CDR2 is SMNVEV (reference sequence). This CDR3 has 15 residues. The V gene end was trimmed by 6 bases and the J gene end by 0 bases; junction bases not matched to a gene: 1. The CDR3 nucleotides are TGTGCCAGCAGGACTAGCGGGATCTCCTACAATGAGCAGTTCTTC. It yields the protein CASRTSGISYNEQFF.

The chain uses TRBV5-5 and TRBJ1-1; D gene ambiguous. The germline CDR1 and CDR2 sequences are SGHKS and YYEKEE (reference sequence). Trimming cost V 1 base and J 5 bases, with 12 bases left between them. The CDR3 consists of 14 residues. DNA for the CDR3: TGTGCCAGCAGCTTGCTTAGCCTTGGGACTGAAGCTTTCTTT. This encodes CASSLLSLGTEAFF.

The chain links TRBV19 to TRBJ1-1; tentatively, D is TRBD1 (5 bases). In germline, CDR1 is LNHDA, CDR2 SQIVND (reference sequence). V gave up 4 bases and J gave up 1 base, with 10 bases separating them. CDR3 length: 14 residues. CDR3: CASSTRERNTEAFF. DNA for the CDR3: TGTGCCAGTAGTACCAGGGAACGGAACACTGAAGCTTTCTTT. Full variable domain (remainder filled in from reference TRBV19 and TRBJ1-1): DGGITQSPKYLFRKEGQNVTLSCEQNLNHDAMYWYRQDPGQGLRLIYYSQIVNDFQKGDIAEGYSVSREKKESFPLTVTSAQKNPTAFYLCASSTRERNTEAFFGQGTRLTVV.

The genes are TRBV5-1 and TRBJ2-1; TRBD2 matches at 7 bases. Germline CDR1 reads SGHRS; CDR2 reads YFSETQ. The CDR3 has 14 residues. J gave up 10 bases and V 2 bases, and 9 bases lay outside the gene matches. CDR3 sequence reads: CASSFGLVNREQFF. CDR3 DNA sequence: TGCGCCAGCAGCTTCGGACTAGTCAACAGGGAGCAGTTCTTC.

The V call is TRBV7-9, the J call TRBJ2-3, with 9 nucleotides matching TRBD2. The J segment lost 0 bases and the V segment lost 5 bases, leaving 9 bases of the junction unmatched. The germline gives CDR1 SEHNR, CDR2 FQNEAQ (reference sequence). This CDR3 is built from 17 residues. Here the CDR3 reads CASSRRAGGFSTDTQYF. Here the CDR3 DNA reads TGTGCCAGCAGCCGTCGTGCGGGGGGGTTTAGCACAGATACGCAGTATTTT.

In DNA, the CDR3 is TGTGCCAGCAGCTTCGGCGGCGGCGAAGCTTTCTTT. As protein: CASSFGGGEAFF. The chain employs TRBV5-5 and TRBJ1-1, with D unclear. In germline, CDR1 is SGHKS, CDR2 YYEKEE (reference sequence). Trimming pared 2 bases from V and 8 bases from J, leaving 10 bases between. This CDR3 comprises 12 residues.

The gene calls are TRBV6-2 or TRBV6-3 and TRBJ2-3, with 12 bases identical to TRBD2. Trimming cost V 2 bases and J 9 bases; bases outside gene matches: 9. Per the germline V gene, CDR1 is MNHEY and CDR2 is SVGEGT. The CDR3 extends over 16 amino acids. The CDR3 nucleotides are TGTGCCAGCAGTTACCCGGTCGGACTAGCGGGGTTCACGCAGTATTTT. This gives the protein CASSYPVGLAGFTQYF.

The chain recombines TRBV3-1 (or the pseudogene TRBV3-2) with TRBJ1-1; TRBD1 might be the D (5 bases). The germline V gene encodes CDR1 LGHDT and CDR2 YNNKEL (reference sequence). The ends were cut back, 0 bases at V and 1 base at J, with 12 bases in the middle. The CDR3 has 16 residues. The CDR3 region has the DNA TGTGCCAGCAGCCAAGAAGGGAGGGGTCCGAACACTGAAGCTTTCTTT. It codes for CASSQEGRGPNTEAFF.

This chain joins TRBV19 and TRBJ1-1; 12 bases align to TRBD1. Per the germline V gene, CDR1 is LNHDA and CDR2 is SQIVND (reference sequence). The CDR3 has 15 residues. With 3 bases clipped from V and 6 bases from J, the junction kept 5 bases outside the gene matches. The CDR3 protein is CASSIWGQGASEAFF. The CDR3 DNA reads TGTGCCAGTAGTATTTGGGGACAGGGGGCCTCTGAAGCTTTCTTT.

CDR3 residues: CASSMRTTGLYNEQFF. The DNA for the CDR3 is TGTGCCAGTAGTATGCGGACTACCGGGTTGTACAATGAGCAGTTCTTC. The chain joins TRBV19 to TRBJ2-1, with TRBD2 as a possible D gene (6 bases). The CDR3 length is 16 residues. The germline V gene has CDR1 LNHDA and CDR2 SQIVND (reference sequence). V lost 3 bases and J 4 bases, leaving 16 bases between the germline ends.

The gene calls are TRBV6-6 and TRBJ1-1; 7 nucleotides agree with TRBD1. The V and J ends lost 2 bases and 5 bases, in that order; junction bases with no gene match: 2. The CDR3 covers 13 residues. Germline CDR1 and CDR2: MNHNY and SVGAGI (reference sequence). The CDR3 region is CASSYGQDTEAFF. CDR3 DNA sequence: TGTGCCAGCAGTTACGGACAGGATACTGAAGCTTTCTTT.

This rearrangement joins TRBV3-1 (or the pseudogene TRBV3-2) to TRBJ2-6; maybe TRBD1 (5 bases). Trimming took 4 bases from V and 0 from J, leaving 10 bases between them. Germline assignment: CDR1 LGHDT and CDR2 YNNKEL (reference sequence). The CDR3 length is 16 residues. Here the CDR3 reads CASSLQTASGANVLTF. The CDR3 DNA follows: TGTGCCAGCAGCCTGCAGACAGCCTCTGGGGCCAACGTCCTGACTTTC.

The gene calls are TRBV7-9 and TRBJ2-7, with D possibly matching TRBD2 (6 bases). CDR3 size: 16 residues. The V gene's germline CDR1 is SEHNR and CDR2 FQNEAQ (reference sequence). Trimming removed 1 base from V and 0 bases from J, with 13 bases in between. The CDR3 DNA is TGTGCCAGCAGCTTAGGGTTGGAGGGGCTCTCCTACGAGCAGTACTTC. It translates to CASSLGLEGLSYEQYF.

The J gene is TRBJ1-1, the V gene TRBV28; no reliable D call. The CDR3 length is 14 residues. Germline CDR1 is MDHEN and CDR2 is SYDVKM. V lost 2 bases to trimming and J lost 1 base, with 8 bases between them. Written as DNA, the CDR3 is TGTGCCAGCAGTTTAGAGGGTTGGAACACTGAAGCTTTCTTT. Translated, it gives CASSLEGWNTEAFF.

The chain is built from TRBV24-1 and TRBJ2-2; D not certain. V was cut by 5 bases and J by 1 base, with 4 bases left in between. This CDR3 is 13 amino acids long. Germline lookup yields CDR1 KGHDR and CDR2 SFDVKD. CDR3 loop: CATSVRNTGELFF. The CDR3 DNA sequence: TGTGCCACCAGTGTCAGGAACACCGGGGAGCTGTTTTTT.

This sequence joins TRBV18 and TRBJ2-1; 7 positions agree with TRBD1. The CDR3 has 13 residues. V lost 2 bases to trimming and J lost 6 bases; unmatched junction nucleotides: 1. Germline values: CDR1 KGHSH, CDR2 LQKENI. DNA for the CDR3: TGTGCCAGCTCACCAGACAGGGCCAATGAGCAGTTCTTC. Its protein is CASSPDRANEQFF.

This clone was picked up one time. The chain employs TRBV4-1 and TRBJ2-1; 7 positions match TRBD2. The CDR3 contains 16 residues. Per the germline V gene, CDR1 is MGHRA and CDR2 is YSYEKL. V trimming: 3 bases; J trimming: 3 bases; junction bases outside the gene matches: 8. CDR3 region: CASSQEWGGFYNEQFF. The CDR3 DNA is TGCGCCAGCAGCCAGGAATGGGGGGGGTTCTACAATGAGCAGTTCTTC.

CDR3 region: CASSIPGRGSYNEQFF. CDR3 coding DNA: TGTGCCAGTAGTATACCGGGGAGGGGCTCCTACAATGAGCAGTTCTTC. The chain carries TRBV19 and TRBJ2-1, with 7 positions matching TRBD2. CDR1 and CDR2 (germline): LNHDA, SQIVND (reference sequence). V gave up 2 bases and J gave up 0 bases; unmatched junction bases: 4. The CDR3 extends over 16 amino acids.

The chain carries TRBV5-1 and TRBJ2-1; 11 bases match TRBD2. CDR3 length equals 17 residues. V trimming: 0 bases; J trimming: 5 bases; junction bases outside the gene matches: 7. In germline, CDR1 is SGHRS, CDR2 YFSETQ. Here the CDR3 DNA reads TGCGCCAGCAGCTTGGTACTAGCGGGGGCCCGTAACAATGAGCAGTTCTTC. Protein sequence: CASSLVLAGARNNEQFF.

The rearrangement joins TRBV4-1 to TRBJ2-3, with D possibly TRBD2 on 6 matching bases. The CDR3 covers 17 residues. From germline, CDR1 is MGHRA and CDR2 YSYEKL. Trimming shortened V by 0 bases and J by 4 bases, and 17 bases separated the two germline ends. The CDR3 nucleotides are TGCGCCAGCAGCCAAGATTCGGGGCGGGAAAAGCCAGATACGCAGTATTTT. Protein product: CASSQDSGREKPDTQYF.